At least ten counts were recorded for the clone carrying this T cell receptor (beta chain). Its antigen is still unknown. This specimen comes from a study of T cell responses to AZD1222 COVID-19 vaccine. General study points: After two AZD1222 doses, spike-specific TCR breadth and depth rose versus day 0. White British people made up most donors, females outnumbered males, and clonal diversity was possibly underestimated. At baseline, seropositivity was found in only 6 or 7 AZD1222 recipients. Reports say nearly half of spike-specific TCRs go after unmutated variant regions.

Assay used: immunoSEQ multiplex PCR; TCRdb lists only in-frame clones, some missing. The repertoire includes 140,000 or so clones, approximately 92% of them detected once, and 1.6% sits in the top ten. This material consisted of peripheral blood, taken on day 0 of AZD1222 vaccination. The sequence derives from an adult in good health.

The CDR3 sequence: CASSLLLGKQPQHF. As DNA, the CDR3 is TGTGCCAGCAGCTTATTACTTGGGAAACAGCCCCAGCATTTT. V is TRBV7-8 and J is TRBJ1-5; no clear D. The germline V gene encodes CDR1 SGHVS and CDR2 FQNEAQ. CDR3 length: 14 residues. With 2 bases removed from V and 7 bases from J, the gap between germline ends came to 12 bases.